This T cell receptor beta chain is drawn from a study of neurological immune-mediated disorders. With respect to this clonotype: The antigen is not known.

Points from the study as a whole: It was HTLV-1-associated myelopathy that showed the most TCR clonal expansion, while multiple sclerosis showed the least, falling below healthy controls. Subjects shared no identical expanded-clone CDR3 amino acid sequences, suggesting private TCR-beta repertoires in all groups.

5'RACE with 10-nucleotide random UMIs produced the cDNA. The yield of each sequencing run was over 190 million TCR-beta sequences from 15-18 subjects. Via MiXCR, TCRdb re-called the 5' RACE reads, giving one row per CDR3 protein. This table holds some 87,000 distinct CDR3 sequences, 13% found once. Described time point: longitudinal time-point 2. Sequencing used PBMCs. The source of this sequence is a female donor with HTLV-1-associated myelopathy (HAM/TSP).

CDR3 protein: CASSPWTKTTDTQYF. The CDR3 bases are TGTGCCAGCAGCCCGTGGACTAAAACCACAGATACGCAGTATTTT. V and J are TRBV4-2 and TRBJ2-3; TRBD2 is a possible D gene (6 bases). Trimming cost V 4 bases and J 2 bases, with 13 bases left between them. The germline CDR1 and CDR2 sequences are LGHNA and YNFKEQ. CDR3 size: 15 residues.